Below, 25 T cell receptor beta chains from the same sample are listed, as sequenced in a study of cytomegalovirus exposure and HLA in healthy donors. The PCR made use of 60 Vbeta and 13 Jbeta primers. TCRdb's copy holds only in-frame clones and misses some; the assay was immunoSEQ multiplex PCR. This table holds 150,000 to 200,000 clones, approximately 67% found once. The sequencing input was PBMCs. The source of these receptors is a woman between 18 and 30 years old in good health and CMV-seropositive.

The CDR3 DNA reads as TGTGCCAGCAGCTTGCATTTGCTAGCGGGGTACAATGAGCAGTTCTTC. Encoded protein: CASSLHLLAGYNEQFF. This chain joins TRBV5-6 and TRBJ2-1, with 9 positions matching TRBD2. V trimming: 1 base; J trimming: 4 bases; junction bases outside the gene matches: 6. The CDR3 has 16 residues. Germline V gene lookup returns CDR1 SGHDT and CDR2 YYEEEE.

This chain links TRBV7-2 with TRBJ2-7; no definite D call. The V gene lost 4 bases and the J gene lost 0 bases, with 13 bases spanning the gap. CDR3 length equals 15 residues. Germline V gene sequence: CDR1 SGHTA, CDR2 FQGNSA. For the CDR3, the DNA is TGTGCCAGCAGCTACCTCCGGGTGAGCTCCTACGAGCAGTACTTC. The encoded protein is CASSYLRVSSYEQYF.

The chain combines TRBV5-1 with TRBJ2-5; TRBD1 might be the D (6 bases). The CDR3 consists of 14 residues. Trimming cost V 2 bases and J 5 bases, with 13 bases left between them. Germline CDR1 and CDR2: SGHRS and YFSETQ. CDR3 bases: TGCGCCAGCAGCTTAACAGGGTTGAGGGAGACCCAGTACTTC. Translating it yields CASSLTGLRETQYF. The whole variable domain, remainder taken from reference TRBV5-1 and TRBJ2-5, is KAGVTQTPRYLIKTRGQQVTLSCSPISGHRSVSWYQQTPGQGLQFLFEYFSETQRNKGNFPGRFSGRQFSNSRSEMNVSTLELGDSALYLCASSLTGLRETQYFGPGTRLLVL.

This chain connects TRBV18 to TRBJ1-1, with a weak D call TRBD1 (6 bases). The CDR3 consists of 13 residues. V gave up 4 bases and J gave up 1 base, with 7 bases separating them. Germline V gene sequence: CDR1 KGHSH, CDR2 LQKENI. CDR3 loop: CASSQGENTEAFF. The CDR3 DNA reads TGTGCCAGCTCACAGGGGGAGAACACTGAAGCTTTCTTT.

The gene calls are TRBV27 and TRBJ1-1; 9 bases are shared with TRBD1. Trimming cost V 0 bases and J 4 bases; bases outside gene matches: 3. Germline CDR1 MNHEY, CDR2 SMNVEV (reference sequence). This CDR3 is built from 15 residues. The CDR3 is CASSLSPGQGTEAFF. The CDR3 coding sequence is TGTGCCAGCAGTTTATCCCCGGGACAGGGCACTGAAGCTTTCTTT.

V usage is TRBV9 and J usage is TRBJ1-5; D not resolved. The V and J ends lost 3 bases and 4 bases respectively, with 11 bases between them. Germline V gene data show CDR1 as SGDLS and CDR2 as YYNGEE. This CDR3 has 14 residues. The CDR3 protein is CASSGGQTNQPQHF. The DNA of the CDR3 is TGTGCCAGCAGCGGAGGGCAGACTAATCAGCCCCAGCATTTT.

Comment on this clone: One end of the junction does not line up with germline, which may come from a read error. The V gene is TRBV7-7, the J gene TRBJ2-5, with a weak D call TRBD1 (6 bases). CDR1 and CDR2 (germline): SSHAT, FNYEAQ (reference sequence). CDR3 size: 15 residues. CDR3 sequence (DNA): TGTGCTAGCAGCTTACTGGCAGGGGATGAAGAGACCCAGTACTTC. It specifies CASSLLAGDEETQYF.

V is TRBV2 and J is TRBJ2-2, with TRBD2 identical over 13 bases. The CDR3 has 15 amino acids. Trimming at V came to 7 bases and at J to 6 bases, leaving 5 bases not matched to a gene. Germline-derived CDR1 and CDR2 are SNHLY and FYNNEI. The CDR3 bases are TGTGCCAGCATACTAGCGGGAGGGCCCTCCGGGGAGCTGTTTTTT. It translates to CASILAGGPSGELFF.

The V call is TRBV29-1, the J call TRBJ2-7; 8 bases align to TRBD1. The CDR3 sequence is 13 residues long. Germline loops: CDR1 SQVTM, CDR2 ANQGSEA. CDR3 protein: CNQNGTGYYEQYF. The CDR3 DNA follows: TGCAACCAAAATGGGACAGGCTACTACGAGCAGTACTTC.

This clone was seen more than once but under ten times. The chain is built from TRBV19 and TRBJ2-2, with 11 bases that match TRBD1. After removal of 6 bases from V and 3 bases from J, the junction contained 3 bases not matched to a gene. The germline CDR1 and CDR2 sequences are LNHDA and SQIVND (reference sequence). The CDR3 covers 15 residues. The CDR3 DNA sequence: TGTGCCAGTAGGGACAGGGGGCGCGACACCGGGGAGCTGTTTTTT. Its protein product is CASRDRGRDTGELFF.

The rearrangement uses TRBV27 and TRBJ2-1; D might be TRBD1 (6 bases). Trimming stripped 6 bases from V and 2 bases from J, with 14 bases between. Germline V lookup: CDR1 MNHEY, CDR2 SMNVEV (reference sequence). This CDR3 comprises 15 residues. The CDR3 loop reads CASRLGQTTYNEQFF. CDR3 in DNA: TGTGCCAGCAGACTAGGACAGACTACCTACAATGAGCAGTTCTTC.

This CDR3 reads CAIWTGANNQPQHF. The DNA for the CDR3 is TGTGCCATATGGACAGGGGCGAACAATCAGCCCCAGCATTTT. The V gene is TRBV10-3, the J gene TRBJ1-5; 9 positions agree with TRBD1. The ends lost 9 bases at V and 3 bases at J; junction bases unmatched: 6. CDR1 ENHRY and CDR2 SYGVKD come from the germline V gene. The CDR3 contains 14 residues.

V and J are TRBV19 and TRBJ2-5, with 10 nucleotides matching TRBD1. The CDR3 sequence is 14 residues long. With 5 bases clipped from V and 5 bases from J, the junction kept 5 bases outside the gene matches. In germline, CDR1 is LNHDA, CDR2 SQIVND (reference sequence). The CDR3 region is CASSLGQGPETQYF. As DNA, the CDR3 is TGTGCCAGTAGTCTGGGACAGGGGCCTGAGACCCAGTACTTC.

The chain carries TRBV27 and TRBJ2-5; D is perhaps TRBD2 (6 bases). V lost 2 bases, J lost 10 bases, and 20 bases lay in between. The CDR3 covers 15 residues. Germline V gene sequence: CDR1 MNHEY, CDR2 SMNVEV (reference sequence). The CDR3 DNA is TGTGCCAGCAGTTTAATTGGGACTCCAATCTCGGGCCAGTACTTC. Its translation is CASSLIGTPISGQYF.

In this sample, this clone turned up a few times. The rearrangement joins TRBV7-9 to TRBJ2-1, with a possible D match to TRBD2 (5 bases). Germline loops: CDR1 SEHNR, CDR2 FQNEAQ (reference sequence). Trimming took 3 bases from V and 1 from J, leaving 7 bases between them. CDR3 length: 14 residues. CDR3 region: CASSFSGSYNEQFF. CDR3 coding DNA: TGTGCCAGCAGCTTCAGCGGTTCCTACAATGAGCAGTTCTTC.

The genes are TRBV6-5 and TRBJ2-5; D possibly corresponds to TRBD2 (6 bases). The J call may be mistaken, given a closer DNA end match to TRBJ2-7. The length of the CDR3 is 14 residues. Germline V gene lookup returns CDR1 MNHEY and CDR2 SVGAGI. CDR3 in amino acids: CASSQLADTYEQYF. The CDR3, as DNA: TGTGCCAGCAGCCAATTAGCGGACACCTACGAGCAGTACTTC.

The gene calls are TRBV30 and TRBJ2-5, with TRBD1 matching 7 bases. Gene TRBJ2-7 matches the end of the DNA better, so the J call may be wrong. The CDR3 runs 13 residues. Germline V gene lookup returns CDR1 GTSNPN and CDR2 SVGIG (reference sequence). Here the CDR3 DNA reads TGTGCCTCCCGGGACAGTCTAGCCTACGAGCAGTACTTC. Protein: CASRDSLAYEQYF.

The chain employs TRBV30 and TRBJ1-1; D is undetermined. The CDR3 contains 13 residues. V was clipped by 3 bases and J by 1 base, with 9 bases between them. Germline V gives CDR1 GTSNPN, CDR2 SVGIG (reference sequence). CDR3 coding DNA: TGTGCCTGGAGGCCCCCAGGGAACACTGAAGCTTTCTTT. Translated: CAWRPPGNTEAFF.

V usage is TRBV5-1 and J usage is TRBJ1-6; D gene uncertain. CDR3 length: 17 residues. The germline gives CDR1 SGHRS, CDR2 YFSETQ. Trimming removed 0 bases from V and 6 bases from J, with 16 bases in between. The CDR3 region is CASSLVRGTASNSPLHF. The CDR3 region has the DNA TGCGCCAGCAGCTTGGTTCGGGGAACGGCTTCTAATTCACCCCTCCACTTT.

The rearrangement links TRBV7-3 to TRBJ2-3; 14 bases match TRBD2. Germline assignment: CDR1 SGHTA and CDR2 FQGTGA. This CDR3 comprises 21 residues. The V segment lost 0 bases and the J segment 3 bases; nucleotides outside the gene matches: 14. This CDR3 is CASSLTPGLAGESGGTDTQYF. The CDR3 DNA is TGTGCCAGCAGCTTAACGCCGGGACTAGCGGGAGAAAGCGGTGGAACAGATACGCAGTATTTT.

This clone is a singleton in its sample. V and J are TRBV30 and TRBJ1-4; D unclear. The CDR3 has 13 residues. CDR1 and CDR2 from the germline V gene are GTSNPN and SVGIG (reference sequence). Trimming removed 7 bases from V and 8 bases from J, with 17 bases in between. CDR3 DNA: TGTGCCTCCACGGAGGGCGGTGACGAAAAACTGTTTTTT. It codes for CASTEGGDEKLFF.

This rearrangement joins TRBV30 to TRBJ2-1, with no clear D. Germline V gene data show CDR1 as GTSNPN and CDR2 as SVGIG (reference sequence). Trimming took 4 bases from V and 2 from J, leaving 12 bases between them. The CDR3 contains 14 residues. DNA of the CDR3: TGTGCCTGGAACCCGGCAGGCCCCTACAATGAGCAGTTCTTC. This sequence encodes CAWNPAGPYNEQFF.

This clone was observed a handful of times. This sequence joins TRBV27 and TRBJ2-1; 10 bases are shared with TRBD2. This CDR3 contains 17 residues. The germline CDR1 and CDR2 sequences are MNHEY and SMNVEV (reference sequence). With 6 bases clipped from V and 4 bases from J, the junction kept 12 bases outside the gene matches. CDR3 sequence: CASRPGLARQKYNEQFF. CDR3 nucleotides: TGTGCCAGCAGGCCGGGACTAGCGAGACAGAAATACAATGAGCAGTTCTTC.

This clone has a handful of counts. The CDR3 DNA sequence: TGCAGCATTACTAGAATGGGGGGTCCCTACGAGCAGTACTTC. It encodes CSITRMGGPYEQYF. The rearrangement links TRBV29-1 to TRBJ2-5; D might be TRBD2 (6 bases). TRBJ2-7 explains the end of the DNA better; the J call may be wrong. The CDR3 loop spans 14 amino acids. The germline V gene has CDR1 SQVTM and CDR2 ANQGSEA.

The chain couples TRBV7-6 to TRBJ2-1; the D gene is possibly TRBD2 (5 bases). Germline lookup yields CDR1 SGHVS and CDR2 FNYEAQ. The CDR3 has 13 residues. V lost 5 bases to trimming and J lost 12 bases, with 17 bases between them. CDR3 amino acids: CASSPMSGSGQFF. The CDR3 nucleotides read TGTGCCAGCAGCCCAATGTCGGGGAGTGGGCAGTTCTTC.